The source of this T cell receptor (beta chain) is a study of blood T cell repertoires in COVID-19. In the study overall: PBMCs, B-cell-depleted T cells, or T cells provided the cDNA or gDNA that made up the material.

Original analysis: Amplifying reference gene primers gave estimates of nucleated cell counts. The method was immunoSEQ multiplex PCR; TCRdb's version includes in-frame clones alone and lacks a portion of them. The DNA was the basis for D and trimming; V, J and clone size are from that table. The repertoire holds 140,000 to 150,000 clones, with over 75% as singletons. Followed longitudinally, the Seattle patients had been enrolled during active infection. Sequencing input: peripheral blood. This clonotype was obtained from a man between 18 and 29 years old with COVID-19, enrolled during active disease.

This CDR3 is CASSPAGGTSGYNEQFF. CDR3 nucleotides: TGTGCCAGCAGCCCAGCCGGCGGGACTAGCGGTTACAATGAGCAGTTCTTC. V is TRBV7-9 and J is TRBJ2-1; 11 nucleotides align to TRBD2. Germline V gene data show CDR1 as SEHNR and CDR2 as FQNEAQ (reference sequence). The CDR3 has 17 residues. Losses at the gene ends were 5 bases for V and 4 bases for J; bases not matched to a gene: 10.